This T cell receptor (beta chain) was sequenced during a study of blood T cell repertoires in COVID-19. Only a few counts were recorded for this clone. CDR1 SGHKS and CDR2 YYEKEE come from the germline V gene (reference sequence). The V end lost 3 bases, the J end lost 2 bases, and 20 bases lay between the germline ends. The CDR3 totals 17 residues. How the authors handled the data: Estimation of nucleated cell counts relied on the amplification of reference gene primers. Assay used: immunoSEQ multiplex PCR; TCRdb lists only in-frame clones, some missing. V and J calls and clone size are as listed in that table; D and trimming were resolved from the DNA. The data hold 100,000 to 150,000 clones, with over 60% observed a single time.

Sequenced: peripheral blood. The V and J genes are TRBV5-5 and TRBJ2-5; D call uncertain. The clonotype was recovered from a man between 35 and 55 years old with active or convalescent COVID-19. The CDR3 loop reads CASSSGLSGRWQETQYF. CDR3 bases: TGTGCCAGCAGCTCTGGTCTCAGTGGTCGTTGGCAAGAGACCCAGTACTTC.